One TCR beta chain is described in this entry. CDR1 is SGHRS, CDR2 YFSETQ, per germline. Trimming stripped 0 bases from V and 7 bases from J, with 10 bases between. The CDR3 has 13 amino acids. This sample stems from a study of T cells in Graves' hyperthyroidism and ophthalmopathy. Amplified regions were TCR beta CDR3 sequences from RNA transcripts. HTBI primers were used for first-round RT-PCR of the TCR CDR3. Each CDR3 protein is one row after TCRdb ran MiXCR on the multiplex PCR reads. The data contain under 650,000 distinct CDR3 sequences, 15% to 20% of them singletons. The definition of stable Graves' hyperthyroidism was no ophthalmopathy progression within 18 months.

The origin of this receptor is a woman aged 25 to 39 with Graves' hyperthyroidism. V is TRBV5-1 and J is TRBJ1-1; D is unclear. Sequencing was performed on blood. The CDR3 sequence is CASSLVGSDEAFF. In nucleotides, the CDR3 is TGCGCCAGCAGCTTGGTAGGTTCGGATGAAGCTTTCTTT.